This T cell receptor (beta chain) originates from a study of beta chain features in type 1 diabetes. With 5 bases removed from V and 6 bases from J, the gap between germline ends came to 8 bases. The germline V gene encodes CDR1 LNHDA and CDR2 SQIVND (reference sequence). CDR3 length equals 11 residues. Every isolated RNA sample was fully reverse transcribed, so sequencing captured expressed TCRB transcripts. Each sample of naive, central memory or regulatory T cells had, on average, around 3.3 million reads. Assay used: immunoSEQ multiplex PCR; TCRdb lists only in-frame clones, some missing. The sample carries 280,000 or so clones, roughly 15% recorded once. Overall study results and limits: Among patients with Type 1 diabetes, TCRB CDR3s were moderately but significantly shorter in every one of the four CD4+ subsets.

This clone was detected a few times. Antigen unknown. Sequenced input: naive CD4+ T cells from blood. The receptor comes from a man between 18 and 35 years old with type 1 diabetes. The chain carries TRBV19 and TRBJ2-7, with D hard to call. CDR3 coding DNA: TGTGCCAGTAGTGGTCGCGGCGAGCAGTACTTC. This gives the protein CASSGRGEQYF.